This T cell receptor (beta chain) stems from a study of cytomegalovirus exposure and HLA in healthy donors. Germline V CDR1 and CDR2: SGHRS, YFSETQ. This CDR3 region has 16 residues. Broader study findings: Segments of the TCR beta V type were, in most cases, productive about 90% or about 30% of the time in an earlier analysis.

Both 60 Vbeta primers and 13 Jbeta primers went into the PCR. Only in-frame clones appear in the TCRdb table, and some are missing; sequencing was by immunoSEQ multiplex PCR. The table shows 95,000 to 100,000 clones, with approximately 85% occurring only once. Concerning this clone: The antigen is unknown. The junction departs from germline at one end; a sequencing error may be responsible.

The TCR originated in a man aged 25 to 40 in good health and CMV-seronegative. The chain carries TRBV5-1 and TRBJ2-5; TRBD2 matches 10 bases. What was sequenced was PBMCs. Here the CDR3 reads CASSPSGRAYQETQYF. The CDR3 DNA reads as TGCGCCAGCAGCCCGAGCGGGAGGGCCTACCAGGAGACCCAGTACTTC.